This TCR beta chain was documented in a study of blood T cell repertoires in COVID-19. Whole-study context: The origin of the acute and convalescent COVID-19 samples was the United States, Italy and Spain. T cells, B-cell-depleted T cells, or PBMCs provided the cDNA or gDNA that served as material.

Per the original methods: Nucleated cell counts were estimated from reference gene primer amplification. Measured with immunoSEQ multiplex PCR; TCRdb has only the in-frame clones, and not every one. V, J and clone size reflect that table, while D and trimming were determined from the DNA. In the table there are 180,000 or so clones, around 84% of which are singletons. While infection was still active, Seattle patients were enrolled and then followed longitudinally. The CDR3 is made up of 14 amino acids. V shed 3 bases and J shed 1 base, with 11 bases lying between them. CDR1 is DFQATT, CDR2 SNEGSKA, per germline (reference sequence).

The sample taken for sequencing was peripheral blood. The source is a woman aged 70-85 years with COVID-19, enrolled during active disease. This chain joins TRBV20-1 and TRBJ2-3, with a weak D call TRBD2 (5 bases). The CDR3 loop is CSASWAEGTDTQYF. The CDR3 DNA reads TGCAGTGCTAGTTGGGCGGAGGGCACAGATACGCAGTATTTT.